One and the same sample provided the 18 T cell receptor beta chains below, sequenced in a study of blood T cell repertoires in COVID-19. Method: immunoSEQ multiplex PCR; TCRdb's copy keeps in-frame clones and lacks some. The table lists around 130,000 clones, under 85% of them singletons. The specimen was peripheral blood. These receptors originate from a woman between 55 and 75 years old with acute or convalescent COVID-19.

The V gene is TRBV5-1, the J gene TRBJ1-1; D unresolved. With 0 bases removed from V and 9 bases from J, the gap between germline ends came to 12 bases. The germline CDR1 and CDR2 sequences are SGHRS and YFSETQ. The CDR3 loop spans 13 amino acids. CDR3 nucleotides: TGCGCCAGCAGCTTGGCCAGTCGGAGTCAAGCTTTCTTT. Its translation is CASSLASRSQAFF.

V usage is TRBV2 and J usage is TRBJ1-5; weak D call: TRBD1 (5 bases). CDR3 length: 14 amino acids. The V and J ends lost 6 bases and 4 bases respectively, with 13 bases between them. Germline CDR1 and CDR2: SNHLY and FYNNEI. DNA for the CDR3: TGTGCCAGCAGCGGGGGGGACGGGAATCAGCCCCAGCATTTT. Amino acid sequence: CASSGGDGNQPQHF.

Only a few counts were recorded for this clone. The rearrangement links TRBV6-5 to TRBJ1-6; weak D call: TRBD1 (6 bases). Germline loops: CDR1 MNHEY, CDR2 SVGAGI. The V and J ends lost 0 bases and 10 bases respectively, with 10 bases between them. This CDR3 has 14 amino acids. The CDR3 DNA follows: TGTGCCAGCAGTTACTCGGGACATCTCTCACCCCTCCACTTT. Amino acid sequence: CASSYSGHLSPLHF.

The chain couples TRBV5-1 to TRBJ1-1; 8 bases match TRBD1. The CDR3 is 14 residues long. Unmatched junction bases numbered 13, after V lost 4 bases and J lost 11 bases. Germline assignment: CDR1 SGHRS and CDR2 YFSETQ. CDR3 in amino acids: CASSPSTGGGRAFF. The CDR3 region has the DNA TGCGCCAGCAGCCCCTCAACAGGGGGAGGTAGGGCTTTCTTT.

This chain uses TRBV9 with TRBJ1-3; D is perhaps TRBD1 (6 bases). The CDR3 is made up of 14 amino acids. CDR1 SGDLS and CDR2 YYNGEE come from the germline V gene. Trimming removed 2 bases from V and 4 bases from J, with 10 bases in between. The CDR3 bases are TGTGCCAGCAGCGTTCAGGGGTTCGGAAACACCATATATTTT. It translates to CASSVQGFGNTIYF.

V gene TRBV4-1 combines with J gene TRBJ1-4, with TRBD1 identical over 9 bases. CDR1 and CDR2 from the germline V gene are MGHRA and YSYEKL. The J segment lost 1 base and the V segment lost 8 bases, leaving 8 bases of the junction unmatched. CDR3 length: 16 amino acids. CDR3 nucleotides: TGCGCCAGCGCGTTACAGGGGGCGGGAACTAATGAAAAACTGTTTTTT. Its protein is CASALQGAGTNEKLFF.

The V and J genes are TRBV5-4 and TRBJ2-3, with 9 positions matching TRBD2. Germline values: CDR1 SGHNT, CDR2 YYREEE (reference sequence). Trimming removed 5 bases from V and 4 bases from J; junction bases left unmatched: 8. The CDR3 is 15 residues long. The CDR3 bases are TGTGCCAGCAGTTTACCGGGACTAGCAGCAGATACGCAGTATTTT. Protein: CASSLPGLAADTQYF.

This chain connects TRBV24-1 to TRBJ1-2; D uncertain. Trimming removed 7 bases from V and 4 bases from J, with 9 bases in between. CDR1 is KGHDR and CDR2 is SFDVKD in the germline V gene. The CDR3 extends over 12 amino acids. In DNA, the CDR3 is TGTGCCACCAGCCCCGGGGTCTATGGCTACACCTTC. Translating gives CATSPGVYGYTF.

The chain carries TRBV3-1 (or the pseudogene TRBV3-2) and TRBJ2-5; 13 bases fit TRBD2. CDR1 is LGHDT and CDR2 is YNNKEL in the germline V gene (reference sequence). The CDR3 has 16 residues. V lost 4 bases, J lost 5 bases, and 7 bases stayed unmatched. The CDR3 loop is CASSLRTSGGQETQYF. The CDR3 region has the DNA TGTGCCAGCAGCCTCCGGACTAGCGGGGGCCAGGAGACCCAGTACTTC.

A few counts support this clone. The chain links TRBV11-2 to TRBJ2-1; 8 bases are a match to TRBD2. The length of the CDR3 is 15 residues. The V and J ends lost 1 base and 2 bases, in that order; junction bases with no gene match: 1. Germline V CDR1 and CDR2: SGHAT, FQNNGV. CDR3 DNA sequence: TGTGCCAGCAGCTTAGGGGGACTAGCCTACAATGAGCAGTTCTTC. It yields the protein CASSLGGLAYNEQFF.

The CDR3 protein is CASSLGGDTEAFF. The CDR3 DNA sequence: TGTGCCAGCAGCCTGGGCGGGGACACTGAAGCTTTCTTT. The chain has TRBV7-3 and TRBJ1-1; D gene ambiguous. CDR1 is SGHTA and CDR2 is FQGTGA in the germline V gene. V lost 5 bases to trimming and J lost 3 bases, with 10 bases between them. The CDR3 loop spans 13 amino acids.

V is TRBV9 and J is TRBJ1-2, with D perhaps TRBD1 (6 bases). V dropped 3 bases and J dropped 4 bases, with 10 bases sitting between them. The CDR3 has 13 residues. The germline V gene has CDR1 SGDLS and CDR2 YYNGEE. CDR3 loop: CASSATGTYGYTF. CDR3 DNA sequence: TGTGCCAGCAGCGCCACAGGGACCTATGGCTACACCTTC.

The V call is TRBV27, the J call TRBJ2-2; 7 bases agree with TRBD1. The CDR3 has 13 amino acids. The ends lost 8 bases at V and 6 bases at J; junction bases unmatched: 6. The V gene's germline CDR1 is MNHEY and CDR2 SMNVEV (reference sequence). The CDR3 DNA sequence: TGTGCCAGCGCATTACAGGGGTCCGGGGAGCTGTTTTTT. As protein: CASALQGSGELFF.

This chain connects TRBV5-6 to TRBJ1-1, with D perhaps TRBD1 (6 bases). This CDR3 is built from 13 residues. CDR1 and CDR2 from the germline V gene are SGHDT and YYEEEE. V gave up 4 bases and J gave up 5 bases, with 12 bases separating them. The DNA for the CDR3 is TGTGCCAGCAGCCCTCAAGGGGGAACTGAAGCTTTCTTT. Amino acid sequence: CASSPQGGTEAFF.

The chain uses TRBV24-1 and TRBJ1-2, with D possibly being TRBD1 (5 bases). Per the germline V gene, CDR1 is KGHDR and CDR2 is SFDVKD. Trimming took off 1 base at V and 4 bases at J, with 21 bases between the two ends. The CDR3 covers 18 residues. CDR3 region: CATSDFPTIPGDLYGYTF. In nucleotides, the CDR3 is TGTGCCACCAGTGATTTTCCGACGATCCCGGGGGATCTCTATGGCTACACCTTC.

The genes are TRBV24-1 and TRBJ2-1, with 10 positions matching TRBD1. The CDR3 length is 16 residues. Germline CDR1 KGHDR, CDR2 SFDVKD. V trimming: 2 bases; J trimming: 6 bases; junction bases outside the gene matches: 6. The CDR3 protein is CATSDYRDRGLNEQFF. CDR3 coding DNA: TGTGCCACCAGTGATTACCGGGACAGGGGTCTCAATGAGCAGTTCTTC.

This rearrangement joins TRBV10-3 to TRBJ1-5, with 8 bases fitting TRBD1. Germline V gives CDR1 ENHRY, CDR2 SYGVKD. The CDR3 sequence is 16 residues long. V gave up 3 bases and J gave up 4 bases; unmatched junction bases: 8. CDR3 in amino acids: CAISDAGQVFNQPQHF. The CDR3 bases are TGTGCCATCAGTGATGCGGGACAGGTCTTTAATCAGCCCCAGCATTTT.

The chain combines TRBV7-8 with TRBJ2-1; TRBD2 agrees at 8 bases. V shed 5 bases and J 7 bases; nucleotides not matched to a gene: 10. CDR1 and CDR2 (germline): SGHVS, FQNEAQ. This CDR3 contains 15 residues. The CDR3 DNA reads TGTGCCAGCAGCCTGGGACTCCGCGGGGGGAATGAGCAGTTCTTC. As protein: CASSLGLRGGNEQFF.